Listed here are 2 T cell receptor beta chains from one sample, sequenced in a study of beta chain features in type 1 diabetes (dated by TCRdb to 2016 to 2019). The library relied on the immunoSEQ multiplex PCR assay. The entire isolated RNA was reverse transcribed using the High Capacity cDNA Reverse Transcription Kit, and thus expressed TCRB transcripts were sequenced. TCRdb took over this immuneACCESS table, retaining in-frame rearrangements with V and J assigned. Such tables are incomplete; in checked studies, under half of the missing clones stem from an unresolved V gene, and the remainder is unexplained. The sample contains roughly 450,000 clones, approximately 13% of them found a single time. The ten biggest clones cover roughly 0.033% of the sample. Source material: naive CD4+ T cells from blood. Explained via the paper, the cell subset or site label denotes: true naive CD4+ T cells. These receptors originate from a man aged 30 to 39 in good health.

This clone occurred a few times. Other DNA variants within this sample encode the same CDR3. The CDR3 reads CSARGGNTIYF. Here the CDR3 DNA reads TGCAGTGCTAGAGGGGGAAACACCATATATTTT. V gene TRBV20-1 combines with J gene TRBJ1-3; D gene uncertain. In germline, CDR1 is DFQATT, CDR2 SNEGSKA (reference sequence). Trimming removed 1 base at V and 4 bases at J, with 2 bases between. The CDR3 is made up of 11 amino acids.

This clone was observed a few times. The chain employs TRBV2 and TRBJ2-1; 7 bases line up with TRBD1. Per germline, CDR1 SNHLY and CDR2 FYNNEI. The CDR3 has 13 amino acids. Trimming took 5 bases from V and 8 from J; bases not matched to a gene: 6. The CDR3 is CASSNRGRDEQFF. The CDR3 DNA reads as TGTGCCAGCAGTAACAGGGGAAGGGATGAGCAGTTCTTC.